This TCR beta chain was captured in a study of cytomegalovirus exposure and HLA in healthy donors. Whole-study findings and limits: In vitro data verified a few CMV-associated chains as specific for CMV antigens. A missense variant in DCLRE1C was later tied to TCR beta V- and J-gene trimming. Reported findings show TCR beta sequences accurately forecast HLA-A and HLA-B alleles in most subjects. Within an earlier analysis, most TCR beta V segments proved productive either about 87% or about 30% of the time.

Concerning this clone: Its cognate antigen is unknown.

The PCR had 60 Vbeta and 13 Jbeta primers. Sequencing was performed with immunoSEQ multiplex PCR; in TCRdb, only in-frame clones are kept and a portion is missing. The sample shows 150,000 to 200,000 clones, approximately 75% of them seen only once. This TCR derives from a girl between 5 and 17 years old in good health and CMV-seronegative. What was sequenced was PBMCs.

The CDR3 spells CASGAGPEETQYF. The CDR3 region has the DNA TGTGCTAGCGGCGCGGGACCAGAAGAGACCCAGTACTTC. The chain links TRBV7-7 to TRBJ2-5, with D possibly being TRBD2 (6 bases). The CDR3 has 13 amino acids. Germline V gene lookup returns CDR1 SSHAT and CDR2 FNYEAQ (reference sequence).